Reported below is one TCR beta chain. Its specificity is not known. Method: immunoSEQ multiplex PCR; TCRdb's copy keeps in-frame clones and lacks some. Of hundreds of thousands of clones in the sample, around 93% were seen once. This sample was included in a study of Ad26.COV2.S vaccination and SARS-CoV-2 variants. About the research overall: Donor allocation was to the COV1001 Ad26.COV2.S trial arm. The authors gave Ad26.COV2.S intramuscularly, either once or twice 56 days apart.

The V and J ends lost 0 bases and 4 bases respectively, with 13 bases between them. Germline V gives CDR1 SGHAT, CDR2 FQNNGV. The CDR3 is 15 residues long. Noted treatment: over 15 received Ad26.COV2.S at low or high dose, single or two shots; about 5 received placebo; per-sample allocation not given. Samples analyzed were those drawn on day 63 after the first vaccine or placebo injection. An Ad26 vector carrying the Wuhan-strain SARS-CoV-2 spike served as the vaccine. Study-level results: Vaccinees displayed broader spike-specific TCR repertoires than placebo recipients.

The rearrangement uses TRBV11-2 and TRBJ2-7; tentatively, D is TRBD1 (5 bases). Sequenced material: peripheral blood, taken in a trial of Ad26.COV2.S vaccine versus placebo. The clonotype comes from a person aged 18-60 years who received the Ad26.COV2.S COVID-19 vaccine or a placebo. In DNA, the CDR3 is TGTGCCAGCAGCTTAGATAGCAGGGCTTCATACGAGCAGTACTTC. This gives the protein CASSLDSRASYEQYF. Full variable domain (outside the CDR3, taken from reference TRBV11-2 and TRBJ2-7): EAGVAQSPRYKIIEKRQSVAFWCNPISGHATLYWYQQILGQGPKLLIQFQNNGVVDDSQLPKDRFSAERLKGVDSTLKIQPAKLEDSAVYLCASSLDSRASYEQYFGPGTRLTVT.